This T cell receptor (beta chain) was documented in a study of T-cell memory formation after mild COVID-19. Study overall: Clustering of TCRs was largely donor specific. Study-wide findings and caveats: Pre-infection memory already had some responding clones, implying cross-reactive memory joined. Mostly located in CM and EM were contracting CD4+ clones, with contracting CD8+ clones located in EMRA.

TCRdb ran MiXCR on the 5' RACE reads and lists one entry per CDR3 protein. Of about 140,000 distinct CDR3 sequences listed, roughly 21% are singletons. Comments on this clonotype: The antigen is undetermined.

V was clipped by 0 bases and J by 7 bases, with 15 bases between them. Germline CDR1 reads MNHNY; CDR2 reads SVGAGI (reference sequence). The CDR3 contains 15 residues. Sequencing used PBMCs or a T cell subset sorted from them (not recorded which). V usage is TRBV6-6 and J usage is TRBJ1-1; D uncertain. The receptor was isolated from an adult woman who had mild COVID-19 (a few samples of this study predate the infection). Cell type and time point are not known. This CDR3 is CASSYSTRLGIEAFF. The CDR3 region has the DNA TGTGCCAGCAGTTACTCGACCAGGCTTGGTATTGAAGCTTTCTTT.